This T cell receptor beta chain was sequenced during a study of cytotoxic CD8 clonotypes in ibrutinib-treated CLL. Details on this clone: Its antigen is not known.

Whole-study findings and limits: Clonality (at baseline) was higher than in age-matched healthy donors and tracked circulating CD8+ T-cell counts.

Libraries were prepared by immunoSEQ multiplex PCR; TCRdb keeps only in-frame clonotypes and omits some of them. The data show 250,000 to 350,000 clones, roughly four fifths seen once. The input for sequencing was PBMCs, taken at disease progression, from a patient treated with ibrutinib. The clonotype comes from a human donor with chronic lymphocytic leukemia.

CDR3 DNA sequence: TGTGCCAGCTCACCACGGGACTTAGCGGGTGATACGCAGTATTTT. Its translation is CASSPRDLAGDTQYF. The chain links TRBV18 to TRBJ2-3; the match to TRBD2 covers 7 bases. This CDR3 region has 15 residues. Germline CDR1 KGHSH, CDR2 LQKENI. V gave up 1 base and J gave up 6 bases; unmatched junction bases: 7.